Each of the 3 T cell receptor beta chains below was sequenced from the same sample in a study of T cells in localized non-small cell lung cancer. Sequencing used immunoSEQ multiplex PCR; TCRdb keeps in-frame clones, though not all of them. The sample includes roughly 1,900 clones, roughly 25% of them seen just once. Sequenced material: normal lung tissue next to the tumor, taken before any cancer treatment. These receptors were collected from a female donor aged 60 or older with stage I lung adenocarcinoma.

This clone was recorded a few times. V gene TRBV9 combines with J gene TRBJ2-1; 8 positions agree with TRBD2. V lost 4 bases and J lost 2; bases outside the gene matches: 5. CDR1 and CDR2 (germline): SGDLS, YYNGEE. The CDR3 runs 15 residues. CDR3 coding DNA: TGTGCCAGCAGCCCCTCGGGAGGGCCCTACAATGAGCAGTTCTTC. Protein product: CASSPSGGPYNEQFF.

V gene TRBV18 combines with J gene TRBJ1-2, with D perhaps TRBD1 (6 bases). This CDR3 is 14 amino acids long. Germline CDR1 reads KGHSH; CDR2 reads LQKENI. V lost 4 bases and J 2 bases, leaving 11 bases between the germline ends. CDR3 coding DNA: TGTGCCAGCTCACACGCGCAGGGGAACTATGGCTACACCTTC. Residues: CASSHAQGNYGYTF.

V is TRBV9 and J is TRBJ2-1; the D is unclear. The CDR3 spans 14 residues. Germline V gene data show CDR1 as SGDLS and CDR2 as YYNGEE. The germline V and J ends were trimmed by 6 bases and 9 bases, with 19 bases remaining between them. The CDR3 is CASTAQQGSTEQFF. DNA of the CDR3: TGTGCCAGCACAGCCCAGCAAGGCAGCACTGAGCAGTTCTTC.